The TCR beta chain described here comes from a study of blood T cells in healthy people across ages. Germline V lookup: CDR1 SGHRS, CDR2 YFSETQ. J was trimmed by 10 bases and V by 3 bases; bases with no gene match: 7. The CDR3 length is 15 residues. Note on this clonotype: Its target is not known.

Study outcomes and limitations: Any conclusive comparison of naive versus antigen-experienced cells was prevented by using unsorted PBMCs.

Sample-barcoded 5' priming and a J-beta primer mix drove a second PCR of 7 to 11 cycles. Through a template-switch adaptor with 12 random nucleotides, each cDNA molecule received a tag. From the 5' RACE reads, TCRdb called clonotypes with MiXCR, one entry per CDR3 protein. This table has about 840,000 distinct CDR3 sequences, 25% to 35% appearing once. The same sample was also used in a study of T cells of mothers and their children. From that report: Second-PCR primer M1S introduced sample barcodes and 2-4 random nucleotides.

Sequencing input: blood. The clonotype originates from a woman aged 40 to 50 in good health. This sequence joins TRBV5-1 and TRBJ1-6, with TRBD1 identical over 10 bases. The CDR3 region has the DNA TGCGCCAGCAGCTCGACGACAGGGGGCGCGTCACCCCTCCACTTT. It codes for CASSSTTGGASPLHF.